This T cell receptor (beta chain) originates from a study of blood T cells in healthy people across ages. Findings and caveats of the study: Calculation of diversity from one million T cells yielded estimates considered to be underestimates. Compared with aged donors, long-lived donors showed fewer expanded clones, suggesting selection.

Of note for this clonotype: Its antigen is unknown.

Donors gave 8 to 10 milliliters of peripheral blood apiece. There are 16 residues in the CDR3. Germline CDR1 and CDR2: DFQATT and SNEGSKA (reference sequence). V lost 3 bases and J lost 4; bases outside the gene matches: 12. Primed by a sample-barcoded 5' primer and a J-beta primer mix, a second PCR proceeded for about 6 to 11 cycles. Template switching added a 12-random-nucleotide identifier to every cDNA molecule. TCRdb reanalysed the 5' RACE reads using MiXCR and keeps one entry per CDR3 protein. The table has just over 1 million distinct CDR3 sequences, more than 35% seen once. What was sequenced was blood. V is TRBV20-1 and J is TRBJ2-7; the match to TRBD2 covers 10 bases. The sequence was collected from a woman in her sixties in good health. DNA of the CDR3: TGCAGTGCTAGGGCCGTTGGCGGACTAGCGGAATACGAGCAGTACTTC. It is translated as CSARAVGGLAEYEQYF.